The 28 T cell receptor beta chains reported below all come from one sample, sequenced in a study of early T cells in non-severe SARS-CoV-2 infection. TCRdb re-derived calls from the 5' RACE reads in MiXCR, one entry per CDR3 protein. The sample includes about 36,000 distinct CDR3 sequences, roughly 6.8% seen only once; the top ten take under 30%. This specimen consisted of whole blood, obtained at baseline. Source of these receptors: an adult who was a healthcare worker with PCR-confirmed SARS-CoV-2 infection or an uninfected control (not recorded which).

This clonotype was counted between two and nine times. The chain employs TRBV4-3 and TRBJ2-7; D possibly corresponds to TRBD1 (6 bases). CDR3 length equals 18 residues. Germline CDR1 LGHNA, CDR2 YSLEER. Trimming removed 0 bases from V and 2 bases from J, with 20 bases in between. CDR3 DNA: TGCGCCAGCAGCCAAGAGGCCCCCGGGACATCCGTTACCTACGAGCAGTACTTC. Its translation: CASSQEAPGTSVTYEQYF.

This clonotype was seen many times. The chain couples TRBV7-9 to TRBJ2-6; D not resolved. CDR1 and CDR2 from the germline V gene are SEHNR and FQNEAQ (reference sequence). Trimming removed 0 bases from V and 0 bases from J, with 9 bases in between. The CDR3 contains 17 residues. CDR3 sequence (DNA): TGTGCCAGCAGCTTAGCCTCCGGTGGCTCTGGGGCCAACGTCCTGACTTTC. This translates into CASSLASGGSGANVLTF.

This clonotype occurred many times. The chain combines TRBV6-6 with TRBJ2-2; no reliable D call. This CDR3 has 15 residues. Germline CDR1 MNHNY, CDR2 SVGAGI (reference sequence). Trimming took 5 bases from V and 4 from J, leaving 14 bases between them. CDR3 in amino acids: CASSASSTLTGELFF. The CDR3 coding sequence is TGTGCCAGCAGTGCTTCGAGTACCCTCACCGGGGAGCTGTTTTTT.

At least ten counts were recorded for this clonotype. This chain joins TRBV12-3 or TRBV12-4 and TRBJ1-1; D gene uncertain. V was shortened by 5 bases and J by 4 bases, with 11 bases between the two germline ends. The CDR3 totals 13 residues. In DNA, the CDR3 is TGTGCCAGCAGTACAACACGGTCCACTGAAGCTTTCTTT. Protein: CASSTTRSTEAFF.

This clonotype was counted at least ten times. The chain uses TRBV30 and TRBJ2-1; D unclear. V was clipped by 1 base and J by 0 bases, with 10 bases between them. The CDR3 totals 15 residues. Germline loops: CDR1 GTSNPN, CDR2 SVGIG (reference sequence). DNA for the CDR3: TGTGCCTGGAGTGGGACGGCCAGCTCCTACAATGAGCAGTTCTTC. Its translation: CAWSGTASSYNEQFF.

V is TRBV28 and J is TRBJ2-7, with 7 bases fitting TRBD2. Germline V gene data show CDR1 as MDHEN and CDR2 as SYDVKM. V lost 5 bases to trimming and J lost 5 bases; unmatched junction nucleotides: 15. The CDR3 covers 16 residues. The DNA for the CDR3 is TGTGCCAGCAGTATAATACGAGCGGGACTCAGGAACGAGCAGTACTTC. Amino acids: CASSIIRAGLRNEQYF.

This clonotype was recorded a few times. The chain links TRBV19 to TRBJ2-5; TRBD1 agrees at 10 bases. Germline CDR1 LNHDA, CDR2 SQIVND (reference sequence). The CDR3 contains 14 residues. V lost 6 bases and J lost 7; bases outside the gene matches: 8. CDR3 amino acids: CASSPTGGIGTQYF. In DNA form, the CDR3 reads TGTGCCAGTAGCCCGACAGGGGGCATCGGGACCCAGTACTTC.

This clonotype has just a few counts. The V call is TRBV19, the J call TRBJ1-5; the D is unclear. Germline CDR1 LNHDA, CDR2 SQIVND (reference sequence). CDR3 length equals 18 residues. Trimming shortened V by 0 bases and J by 0 bases, and 15 bases separated the two germline ends. In DNA form, the CDR3 reads TGTGCCAGTAGTATAGATTCTAGGCGGAGGTATAGCAATCAGCCCCAGCATTTT. This gives the protein CASSIDSRRRYSNQPQHF.

This clonotype has a handful of counts. This chain connects TRBV28 to TRBJ2-7; D not resolved. CDR1 is MDHEN, CDR2 SYDVKM, per germline. The CDR3 loop spans 13 amino acids. V was trimmed by 6 bases and J by 2 bases, leaving 11 bases between them. In DNA, the CDR3 is TGTGCCAGCAGATCCGGGTTTCCCTACGAGCAGTACTTC. This gives the protein CASRSGFPYEQYF.

The chain joins TRBV6-6 to TRBJ1-5; possibly TRBD1 for D (5 bases). The CDR3 covers 17 residues. Trimming cost V 2 bases and J 4 bases, with 18 bases left between them. The germline gives CDR1 MNHNY, CDR2 SVGAGI (reference sequence). The CDR3 loop reads CASSYGGSTTGNQPQHF. The DNA for the CDR3 is TGTGCCAGCAGTTACGGGGGGTCGACGACCGGAAATCAGCCCCAGCATTTT.

V gene TRBV9 combines with J gene TRBJ2-2; 10 bases align to TRBD2. V lost 0 bases, J lost 7 bases, and 6 bases stayed unmatched. CDR1 and CDR2 (germline): SGDLS, YYNGEE. This CDR3 contains 16 residues. The CDR3: CASSVGSGRIDGELFF. The CDR3 coding sequence is TGTGCCAGCAGCGTAGGTAGCGGGAGGATTGACGGGGAGCTGTTTTTT. The full variable domain, rest sourced from reference TRBV9 and TRBJ2-2, is DSGVTQTPKHLITATGQRVTLRCSPRSGDLSVYWYQQSLDQGLQFLIQYYNGEERAKGNILERFSAQQFPDLHSELNLSSLELGDSALYFCASSVGSGRIDGELFFGEGSRLTVL.

The sample holds many counts of this clonotype. V and J are TRBV20-1 and TRBJ1-2; TRBD1 is a possible D gene (5 bases). Germline V gives CDR1 DFQATT, CDR2 SNEGSKA (reference sequence). CDR3 length: 13 amino acids. Between the trimmed V and J ends, which lost 0 bases and 4 bases, there was a span of 9 bases. CDR3 sequence (DNA): TGCAGTGCTAGAGATCAGGGTAGCTATGGCTACACCTTC. It encodes CSARDQGSYGYTF.

This clonotype has more than one count but fewer than ten. The chain uses TRBV29-1 and TRBJ2-1; the match to TRBD2 covers 7 bases. J was trimmed by 2 bases and V by 2 bases; bases with no gene match: 3. The CDR3 length is 14 residues. Germline CDR1 is SQVTM and CDR2 is ANQGSEA. The CDR3 region is CSVEPSGAYNEQFF. CDR3 DNA: TGCAGCGTTGAACCTAGCGGAGCCTACAATGAGCAGTTCTTC.

This clonotype occurred a few times. The rearrangement links TRBV5-1 to TRBJ2-7, with D uncertain. V was pared by 0 bases and J by 1 base, with 8 bases between. The CDR3 runs to 14 residues. Germline assignment: CDR1 SGHRS and CDR2 YFSETQ. CDR3 in amino acids: CASSLGVTSYEQYF. CDR3 bases: TGCGCCAGCAGCTTGGGTGTTACGTCCTACGAGCAGTACTTC.

This clonotype occurred once. Since a much larger clone is just one base distant, this may be a read error. Likely a read error: the CDR3 ends without its conserved phenylalanine or tryptophan. The chain carries TRBV29-1 and TRBJ1-2; tentative D call: TRBD1 (5 bases). The CDR3 covers 13 residues. In germline, CDR1 is SQVTM, CDR2 ANQGSEA. Trimming took 4 bases from V and 5 from J, leaving 14 bases between them. The CDR3 is CSVGSGRDYGYTL. The DNA for the CDR3 is TGCAGCGTTGGCTCAGGGCGGGATTATGGCTACACCCTC.

A single count supports this clonotype. The rearrangement joins TRBV29-1 to TRBJ2-5; a weak D match, TRBD1 (5 bases). Germline values: CDR1 SQVTM, CDR2 ANQGSEA. Trimming left V 4 bases short and J 5 bases short, with 14 bases between. The CDR3 is 13 residues long. The CDR3 DNA follows: TGCAGCGTTGCCAAGGGGATGTGGGAGACCCAGTACTTC. Translation: CSVAKGMWETQYF.

CDR3 bases: TGCAGCGTTGTGCTGGCGGGGCTTAGCACAGATACGCAGTATTTT. Translating gives CSVVLAGLSTDTQYF. The genes are TRBV29-1 and TRBJ2-3, with TRBD2 as a possible D gene (6 bases). This CDR3 comprises 15 residues. V lost 4 bases to trimming and J lost 0 bases, with 14 bases between them. The V gene's germline CDR1 is SQVTM and CDR2 ANQGSEA.

This clonotype has more than one count but fewer than ten. The junction departs from the called germline gene at one end, perhaps through a read error. The rearrangement joins TRBV10-3 to TRBJ2-1; 16 bases map to TRBD2. CDR3 length: 15 residues. Germline CDR1 reads ENHRY; CDR2 reads SYGVKD. The DNA for the CDR3 is TGTGCCATCAATGAGGGACTAGCGGGAGGGCCGAAGCAGTTCTTC. Its protein is CAINEGLAGGPKQFF.

The V call is TRBV5-1, the J call TRBJ1-1, with D hard to call. CDR1 and CDR2 from the germline V gene are SGHRS and YFSETQ. V lost 0 bases, J lost 7 bases, and 10 bases lay in between. This CDR3 is built from 13 residues. For the CDR3, the DNA is TGCGCCAGCAGCTTGGCACCACAGAGTGAAGCTTTCTTT. Translation: CASSLAPQSEAFF.

The CDR3 loop reads CASSQDKGSGRAQPQHF. CDR3 sequence (DNA): TGTGCCAGCAGCCAAGATAAGGGATCGGGTAGGGCTCAGCCCCAGCATTTT. This chain links TRBV3-1 with TRBJ1-5; D unresolved. The CDR3 loop spans 17 amino acids. V was cut by 0 bases and J by 6 bases, with 18 bases left in between. Germline CDR1 reads LGHDT; CDR2 reads YNNKEL (reference sequence).

This clonotype showed up many times. This rearrangement joins TRBV9 to TRBJ1-1; D possibly corresponds to TRBD1 (5 bases). The CDR3 loop spans 14 amino acids. Germline CDR1 reads SGDLS; CDR2 reads YYNGEE. V lost 0 bases to trimming and J lost 5 bases, with 11 bases between them. The CDR3: CASSVVGGETEAFF. The CDR3 nucleotides read TGTGCCAGCAGCGTAGTGGGAGGGGAAACTGAAGCTTTCTTT.

This clonotype has only a few counts. The chain is built from TRBV27 and TRBJ2-7; TRBD1 might be the D (6 bases). The V and J ends lost 8 bases and 4 bases respectively, with 18 bases between them. Germline V CDR1 and CDR2: MNHEY, SMNVEV (reference sequence). The CDR3 spans 14 residues. CDR3 residues: CASRDRTRGYEQYF. CDR3 DNA: TGTGCCAGCCGCGACAGGACGAGAGGTTACGAGCAGTACTTC.

The chain uses TRBV2 and TRBJ2-1; TRBD1 might be the D (6 bases). The CDR3 runs 15 residues. CDR1 and CDR2 from the germline V gene are SNHLY and FYNNEI. V was clipped by 4 bases and J by 2 bases, with 12 bases between them. The chain's CDR3 is CASSVQGRAYNEQFF. The CDR3 bases are TGTGCCAGCAGTGTGCAGGGGAGAGCCTACAATGAGCAGTTCTTC. The complete variable domain, with remaining parts taken from reference TRBV2 and TRBJ2-1, reads EPEVTQTPSHQVTQMGQEVILRCVPISNHLYFYWYRQILGQKVEFLVSFYNNEISEKSEIFDDQFSVERPDGSNFTLKIRSTKLEDSAMYFCASSVQGRAYNEQFFGPGTRLTVL.

This clonotype has a count of ten or more. The chain combines TRBV6-6 with TRBJ2-7; 10 nucleotides agree with TRBD1. The J segment lost 6 bases and the V segment lost 5 bases, leaving 10 bases of the junction unmatched. There are 15 residues in the CDR3. Per the germline V gene, CDR1 is MNHNY and CDR2 is SVGAGI (reference sequence). The CDR3 here is CASSDHGQGEGEQYF. DNA of the CDR3: TGTGCCAGCAGTGACCACGGACAGGGGGAGGGCGAGCAGTACTTC.

This clonotype occurred many times. This chain uses TRBV20-1 with TRBJ1-5; tentatively, D is TRBD1 (5 bases). Trimming shortened V by 4 bases and J by 4 bases, and 17 bases separated the two germline ends. The germline CDR1 and CDR2 sequences are DFQATT and SNEGSKA (reference sequence). This CDR3 is 15 amino acids long. The DNA of the CDR3 is TGCAGTGCTATGGAATGGGGCCGAGTGAATCAGCCCCAGCATTTT. As protein: CSAMEWGRVNQPQHF.

V usage is TRBV6-4 and J usage is TRBJ2-2; TRBD1 aligns across 8 bases. The V and J ends lost 0 bases and 5 bases, in that order; junction bases with no gene match: 5. There are 16 residues in the CDR3. Germline lookup yields CDR1 MRHNA and CDR2 SNTAGT. The CDR3 is CASSDSETGDTGELFF. For the CDR3, the DNA is TGTGCCAGCAGTGACTCTGAGACAGGGGATACCGGGGAGCTGTTTTTT.

V usage is TRBV19 and J usage is TRBJ2-7; 8 bases map to TRBD1. Germline V lookup: CDR1 LNHDA, CDR2 SQIVND (reference sequence). The CDR3 covers 16 residues. Unmatched junction bases numbered 6, after V lost 2 bases and J lost 0 bases. CDR3 nucleotides: TGTGCCAGTAGTATAAATCCGGACAGGGTCTCCTACGAGCAGTACTTC. Translating gives CASSINPDRVSYEQYF.

This clonotype was observed a handful of times. The chain has TRBV27 and TRBJ2-7; 8 bases are shared with TRBD1. Germline V gene lookup returns CDR1 MNHEY and CDR2 SMNVEV (reference sequence). This CDR3 region has 14 residues. The J segment lost 2 bases and the V segment lost 5 bases, leaving 5 bases of the junction unmatched. The CDR3 here is CASSPRDRTYEQYF. The CDR3 nucleotides read TGTGCCAGCAGTCCCCGGGACAGGACCTACGAGCAGTACTTC.